This TCR beta chain was observed in a study of beta chain features in type 1 diabetes (dated by TCRdb to 2016 to 2019). Concerning the study at large: No differences in mean age, gender distribution, total cell number or subset yield were found between patients and healthy donors. Across all samples, fewer than 110,000,000 sorted cells were examined, and cell number per subset correlated strongly with RNA yield. The study compared the TCRB repertoires of sorted circulating CD4+ T cell subsets in recently diagnosed type 1 diabetes patients with those in matched healthy donors. Whereas all 30 or so donors provided naive and central memory subsets, regulatory and stem cell-like memory subsets were isolated from just 8 patients and about 8 healthy donors.

The entire isolated RNA was reverse transcribed using the High Capacity cDNA Reverse Transcription Kit, and thus expressed TCRB transcripts were sequenced. Deep immunoSEQ sequencing was performed on naive, central memory and regulatory T cell samples, with an average of roughly 3.5 million total reads per sample. Sorted cells were lysed in RLT buffer and RNA was extracted with DNase-treated RNeasy Micro or Mini kits, depending on cell number. Each cell subset was processed on its own to prevent cross-contamination, while patient and healthy donor samples were processed together. TCRB sequences were amplified from cDNA with the immunoSEQ multiplex PCR, producing 87-bp fragments spanning the CDR3 region. Amplicons were sequenced on the Illumina HiSeq platform. The authors processed their data as follows. Synthetic template baselines were used to correct PCR bias computationally, reads within Hamming distance 2 were collapsed, and singletons that could not be merged were discarded. Reads were aligned against IMGT so that V, D and J genes, CDR3 length and insertions or deletions at six rearrangement sites could be assigned. Within each subset, clonotype counts were normalized to sorted cell number, and only after that were true diversity and Gini coefficients computed with the tcR R package. Repertoire sharing was quantified using the overlap coefficient calculated on TCRB nucleotide sequences. This is the immuneACCESS table as TCRdb keeps it, with only in-frame sequences that have V and J called. A part of the clones is gone; compared with another copy, unresolved V genes explain less than half, and the rest is unexplained. V, J and clone size are those of that table, while D and trimming were read from the DNA. The sample table records fewer than 400,000 clones; 9.3% of these occur just once. The ten largest account for more than 0.8% of the sample.

The CDR3 holds 15 amino acids from the cysteine to the phenylalanine. Only the CDR3 region is kept as DNA, spanning 45 bases read in frame from base 1. V and J lose 2 bases and 0 bases, and a span of 9 bases separates them. The germline V gene yields SGHRS for CDR1 and YFSETQ for CDR2. Each donor gave one peripheral blood draw, averaging roughly 120 mL, which was collected into heparinised tubes. Using a panel that included CD45RO, CCR7, CD25, CD127, CD95 and CD27, naive, central memory, regulatory and stem cell-like memory CD4+ T cells were sorted on a BD FACSAria II. A purity above 98% was achieved for all sorted populations. PBMCs were separated immediately by Lymphoprep density gradient centrifugation and were stained directly, without being cultured. Samples were stained and sorted in pairs, with one healthy donor and one patient per experiment, so that batch effects were minimized. This clone was recorded once. Its antigen specificity is not known. Per-nucleotide qualities are absent, and no much larger clonotype sits a single base away.

Summary of the overall study and its limitations: Because cDNA was sequenced instead of genomic DNA, activated cells with high expression could be over-represented, although the groups did not differ in activation or CD3 levels. In all four CD4+ subsets, TCRB CDR3 length was moderately but significantly shorter in type 1 diabetes patients. At VDJ recombination sites, patients with type 1 diabetes made fewer insertions and deleted more nucleotides, a pattern implying thymic rearrangement abnormalities. Naive, central memory and regulatory TCRB repertoires appeared to be more alike among patients than among healthy donors. PCR might favor shorter templates, but patient and control samples were amplified and corrected together, so any skew would affect both groups equally. Because the HLA sub-analyses included only small numbers of individuals, any influence of HLA type on TCRB rearrangement was left unresolved.

The sequence links TRBV5-1 to TRBJ2-1; too little of a D gene remains to name it. Sequenced: central memory CD4+ T cells from blood. This TCR was sampled from a man younger than 40 with type 1 diabetes. The CDR3 loop reads CASSLGWSSYNEQFF. The DNA sequence follows: TGCGCCAGCAGCTTAGGCTGGAGCTCCTACAATGAGCAGTTCTTC.